The rows below give T cell receptor beta chains drawn from one sample of a study of regulatory T cells in long-lasting Graves disease. TCRdb re-called the multiplex PCR reads through MiXCR, storing one row per CDR3 protein. The table includes 300,000 to 500,000 distinct CDR3 sequences, about a fifth detected once. The specimen comprised peripheral blood mononuclear cells (PBMCs), sampled when the disease was refractory, from a patient treated with antithyroid drugs. These receptors all come from a female donor with Graves disease. The CDR3 runs from the conserved cysteine through the conserved F or W. A D gene is named only where the DNA matches it firmly. Clone size is not always given. Where it is, it says once, few, many or a class for expanded clones.

v_call	clone_size	d_call	j_call	cdr3_nt	cdr3_aa
TRBV6-5	many	NA	TRBJ2-7	TGTGCCAGCAGTTATTCGACAGCAGATCTCTACGAGCAGTACTTC	CASSYSTADLYEQYF
TRBV7-3	few	NA	TRBJ2-6	TGTGCCAGCAGCTTATGGGGGGTCACTGGGGCCAACGTCCTGACTTTC	CASSLWGVTGANVLTF
TRBV19	few	NA	TRBJ1-1	TGTGCTCGAACTTGGAGGTGGGCCACTGAAGCTTTCTTT	CARTWRWATEAFF
TRBV27	few	NA	TRBJ2-1	TGTGCCAGCAGTTTAAGACCCCTATATGAGCAGTTCTTC	CASSLRPLYEQFF
TRBV20-1	few	NA	TRBJ1-3	TGCAGTGCTAGAGTAGGGGGAGGGACTGGAAACACCATATATTTT	CSARVGGGTGNTIYF
TRBV7-9	many	NA	TRBJ2-7	TGTGCCAGCAGGCCGCTGCCCTGGGATCTCTACGAGCAGTACTTC	CASRPLPWDLYEQYF
TRBV2	many	NA	TRBJ2-5	TGTGCCAGCAGCCGGACTCGGGGTGAGACCCAGTACTTC	CASSRTRGETQYF
TRBV7-9	NA	NA	TRBJ1-1	TGTGCCAGCAGCTTGTTCCGGGACACCGCAGAAGCTTTCTTT	CASSLFRDTAEAFF
TRBV2	many	NA	TRBJ1-4	TGTGCCAGCAGCGAAGAGGGAACTAATGAAAAACTGTTTTTT	CASSEEGTNEKLFF
TRBV11-2	many	NA	TRBJ2-5	TGTGCCAGCAGCTCTGAGAGCGGGCGGTCGACCCAGTACTTC	CASSSESGRSTQYF
TRBV6-1	many	TRBD2	TRBJ2-5	TGTGCCACCAGCGGGGGCGGAGAGACCCAGTACTTC	CATSGGGETQYF
TRBV2	medium-sized	TRBD1	TRBJ2-7	TGTGCCAGCCGCCAGGGACAGGGTATCTACGAGCAGTACTTC	CASRQGQGIYEQYF
TRBV12-3/TRBV12-4	many	NA	TRBJ1-4	TGTGCCAGCAGTCCTCCCGGGGGTGGTAATGAAAAACTGTTTTTT	CASSPPGGGNEKLFF
TRBV3-1	NA	NA	TRBJ1-1	TGTGCCAGCAGCCACATACCCAGGAGGAGCGATGAAGCTTTCTTT	CASSHIPRRSDEAFF
TRBV20-1	NA	TRBD2	TRBJ2-7	TGCAGTGCTAGTCCCCCCCCTAGCGGGAGGGCCCGGTACGAGCAGTACTTC	CSASPPPSGRARYEQYF
TRBV4-3	few	NA	TRBJ1-2	TGCGCCAGCAGCCCGGAACCGGGACCCAGGGGCTACACCTTC	CASSPEPGPRGYTF
TRBV27	many	NA	TRBJ1-1	TGTGCCAGCAAGGACAGCTTGAACACTGAAGCTTTCTTT	CASKDSLNTEAFF
TRBV10-2	many	NA	TRBJ1-1	TGCGCCAGCAGTGAGTCCATAGGGGTGAACACTGAAGCTTTCTTT	CASSESIGVNTEAFF
TRBV27	many	NA	TRBJ2-5	TGTGCCAGCAGGCCAATGGGTTTGCAGGAGACCCAGTACTTC	CASRPMGLQETQYF
TRBV20-1	NA	NA	TRBJ2-4	TGCAGTGCCACGGGGGGCCCAAACATTCAGTACTTC	CSATGGPNIQYF
TRBV6-2/TRBV6-3	few	NA	TRBJ2-7	TGTGCCAGCAGTTTTTGGGGCCAGGGTCAATCCGAGCAGTACTTC	CASSFWGQGQSEQYF
TRBV7-9	many	NA	TRBJ2-7	TGTGCCAGCAGCGTTAACTACGAGCAGTACTTC	CASSVNYEQYF
TRBV6-2/TRBV6-3	NA	TRBD2	TRBJ2-1	TGTGCCAGCAGCAAGGGGCTAGCGGGGGGTTCCTACAATGAGCAGTTCTTC	CASSKGLAGGSYNEQFF